This T cell receptor (beta chain) emerged from a study of metastatic and nonmetastatic thyroid tumors. Across the study: Peripheral blood and tumor or nodule samples from malignant and benign thyroid patients were compared.

TCRdb re-called clones from the PCR reads using MiXCR. The sample shows more than 13,000 clones, about 29% of them seen only once. All patients reached thyroid surgery having received no treatment beforehand. Per the germline V gene, CDR1 is DFQATT and CDR2 is SNEGSKA (reference sequence). The CDR3 extends over 13 amino acids. V lost 6 bases to trimming and J lost 5 bases; unmatched junction nucleotides: 4. Sequencing used tumor tissue. The chain joins TRBV20-1 to TRBJ1-6; 7 nucleotides align to TRBD1. This clonotype was sampled from a male donor with papillary thyroid cancer or a benign thyroid nodule (not recorded which). Some clones in this sample may be carry-over from other donors' samples. CDR3 in DNA: TGCAGTGCCTCCGACAGGGATAATTCACCCCTCCACTTT. Its protein is CSASDRDNSPLHF.